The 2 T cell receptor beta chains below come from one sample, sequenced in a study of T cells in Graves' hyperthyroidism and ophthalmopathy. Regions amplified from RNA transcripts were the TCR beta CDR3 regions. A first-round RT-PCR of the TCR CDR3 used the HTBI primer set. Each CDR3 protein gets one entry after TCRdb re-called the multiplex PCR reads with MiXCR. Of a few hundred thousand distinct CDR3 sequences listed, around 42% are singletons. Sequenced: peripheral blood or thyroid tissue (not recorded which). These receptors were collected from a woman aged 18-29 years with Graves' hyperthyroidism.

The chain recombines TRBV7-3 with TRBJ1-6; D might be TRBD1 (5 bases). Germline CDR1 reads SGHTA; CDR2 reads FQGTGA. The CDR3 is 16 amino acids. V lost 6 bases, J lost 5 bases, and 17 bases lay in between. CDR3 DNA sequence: TGTGCCAGCAGTTTAGCAGGGCAAGGGCATAATTCACCCCTCCACTTT. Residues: CASSLAGQGHNSPLHF.

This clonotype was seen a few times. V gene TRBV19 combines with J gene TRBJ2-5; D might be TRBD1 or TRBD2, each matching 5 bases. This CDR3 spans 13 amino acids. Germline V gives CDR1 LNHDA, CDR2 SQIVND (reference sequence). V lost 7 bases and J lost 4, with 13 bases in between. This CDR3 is CASTTRGGETQYF. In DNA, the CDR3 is TGTGCCAGTACCACCCGTGGGGGAGAGACCCAGTACTTC.